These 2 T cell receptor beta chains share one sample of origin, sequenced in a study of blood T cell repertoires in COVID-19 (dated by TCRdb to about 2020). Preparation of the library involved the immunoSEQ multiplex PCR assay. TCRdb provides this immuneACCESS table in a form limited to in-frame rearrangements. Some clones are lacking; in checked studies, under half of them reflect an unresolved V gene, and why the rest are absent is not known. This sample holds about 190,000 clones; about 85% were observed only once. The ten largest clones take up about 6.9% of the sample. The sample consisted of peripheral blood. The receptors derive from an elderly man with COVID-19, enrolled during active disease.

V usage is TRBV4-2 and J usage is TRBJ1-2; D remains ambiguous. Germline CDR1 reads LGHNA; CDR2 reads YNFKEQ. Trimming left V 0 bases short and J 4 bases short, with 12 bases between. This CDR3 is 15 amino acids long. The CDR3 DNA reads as TGTGCCAGCAGCCAAGATGACCGTCGGGGCTATGGCTACACCTTC. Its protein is CASSQDDRRGYGYTF.

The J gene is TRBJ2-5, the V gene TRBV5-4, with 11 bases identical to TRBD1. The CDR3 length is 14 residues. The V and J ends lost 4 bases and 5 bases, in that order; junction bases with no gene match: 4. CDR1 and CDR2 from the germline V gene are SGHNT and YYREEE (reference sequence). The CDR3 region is CASSRTGGGETQYF. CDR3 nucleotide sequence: TGTGCCAGCAGCAGGACAGGGGGCGGGGAGACCCAGTACTTC. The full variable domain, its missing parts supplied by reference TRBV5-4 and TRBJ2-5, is ETGVTQSPTHLIKTRGQQVTLRCSSQSGHNTVSWYQQALGQGPQFIFQYYREEENGRGNFPPRFSGLQFPNYSSELNVNALELDDSALYLCASSRTGGGETQYFGPGTRLLVL.